This T cell receptor (beta chain) was documented in a study of blood T cell repertoires in COVID-19. Participants reported their clinical history, and cohort assignment relied on those reports. The CDR3 is 14 residues long. The junction had 5 bases not matched to a gene; V was cut back by 5 bases and J by 5 bases. Germline V gene lookup returns CDR1 SGDLS and CDR2 YYNGEE. Under the authors' procedure: Amplifying reference gene primers gave estimates of nucleated cell counts. Generated by immunoSEQ multiplex PCR, the TCRdb table keeps only in-frame clones and is missing some. The D gene and trimming were derived from the DNA, and the V and J assignments and clone size from that table. The repertoire consists of 350,000 to 550,000 clones, with nearly 90% occurring once and the leading ten covering roughly 2%.

The J gene is TRBJ1-5, the V gene TRBV9, with 9 nucleotides matching TRBD1. Sequenced: PBMCs or T cells enriched from blood (not recorded which). This TCR was recovered from a woman younger than 30 with acute COVID-19. CDR3 DNA sequence: TGTGCCAGCAGTAAGACAGGGGGGGATCAGCCCCAGCATTTT. This translates into CASSKTGGDQPQHF.